This entry concerns a single T cell receptor beta chain. Its antigen is undetermined. Repertoires were generated with immunoSEQ multiplex PCR, while TCRdb's copy carries only in-frame clones and drops some. The repertoire consists of hundreds of thousands of clones, with roughly 90% occurring once and the leading ten covering about 1.5%. Treatment: 19 received Ad26.COV2.S at low or high dose, single or two shots; several received placebo; per-sample allocation not given. The investigators took samples on day 63 after the first vaccine or placebo injection. The data stem from a study of Ad26.COV2.S vaccination and SARS-CoV-2 variants. Study results and limitations: Breadth of non-spike TCRs did not differ between vaccinees and placebo recipients.

CDR1 and CDR2 (germline): MNHNS, SASEGT. The trim removed 10 bases at V and 2 bases at J, leaving 4 bases unmatched. This CDR3 has 13 residues. This rearrangement joins TRBV6-1 to TRBJ2-7; 11 nucleotides align to TRBD2. This TCR was recovered from a person aged 18-60 years who received the Ad26.COV2.S COVID-19 vaccine or a placebo. The material sequenced was peripheral blood, taken in a trial of Ad26.COV2.S vaccine versus placebo. The CDR3 protein is CATTSGSTYEQYF. For the CDR3, the DNA is TGTGCCACCACTAGCGGGAGCACCTACGAGCAGTACTTC.